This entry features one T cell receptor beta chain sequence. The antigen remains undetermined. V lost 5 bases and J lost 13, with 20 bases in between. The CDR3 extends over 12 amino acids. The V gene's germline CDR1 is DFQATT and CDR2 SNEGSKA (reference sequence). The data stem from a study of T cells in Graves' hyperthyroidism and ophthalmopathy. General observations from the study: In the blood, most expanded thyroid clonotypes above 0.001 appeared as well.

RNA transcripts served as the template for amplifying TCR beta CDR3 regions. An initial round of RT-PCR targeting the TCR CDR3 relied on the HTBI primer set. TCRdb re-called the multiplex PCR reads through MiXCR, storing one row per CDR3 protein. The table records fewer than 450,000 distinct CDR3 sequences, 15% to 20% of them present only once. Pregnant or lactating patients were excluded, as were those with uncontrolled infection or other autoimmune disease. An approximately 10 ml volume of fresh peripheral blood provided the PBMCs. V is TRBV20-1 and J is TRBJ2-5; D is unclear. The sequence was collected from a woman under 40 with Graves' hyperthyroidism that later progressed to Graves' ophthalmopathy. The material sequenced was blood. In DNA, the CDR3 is TGCAGTGCTGCGCTACCGACCTCGGAGTCGTACTTC. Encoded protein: CSAALPTSESYF.